Each of the 13 T cell receptor beta chains below was sequenced from the same sample in a study of blood T cell repertoires in COVID-19. The table came from immunoSEQ multiplex PCR; TCRdb's copy has only in-frame clones and leaves some out. This table holds about 62,000 clones, about nine tenths found once. The sequenced sample was peripheral blood. The receptors here all came from a woman of 80 years or more with acute or convalescent COVID-19.

V usage is TRBV27 and J usage is TRBJ1-2; TRBD1 aligns across 8 bases. Germline assignment: CDR1 MNHEY and CDR2 SMNVEV (reference sequence). The J segment lost 6 bases and the V segment lost 5 bases, leaving 8 bases of the junction unmatched. CDR3 size: 14 residues. The chain's CDR3 is CASSGMNRGDGYTF. The CDR3 DNA reads TGTGCCAGCAGTGGTATGAACAGGGGGGATGGCTACACCTTC.

The genes are TRBV11-1 and TRBJ1-1; D not resolved. This CDR3 comprises 16 residues. Trimming removed 5 bases from V and 6 bases from J, with 22 bases in between. From germline, CDR1 is SGHAT and CDR2 FQDESV (reference sequence). CDR3 protein: CASSEEDRDIEAEAFF. Here the CDR3 DNA reads TGTGCCAGCAGCGAGGAGGACCGAGATATAGAGGCTGAAGCTTTCTTT.

The chain has TRBV20-1 and TRBJ2-3, with 10 bases matching TRBD2. The V segment lost 3 bases and the J segment 5 bases; nucleotides outside the gene matches: 5. The CDR3 loop spans 14 amino acids. The germline V gene has CDR1 DFQATT and CDR2 SNEGSKA (reference sequence). The CDR3 bases are TGCAGTGCTAGTTCTGCTAGCGGGGGAGATACGCAGTATTTT. Its translation is CSASSASGGDTQYF.

The chain carries TRBV4-3 and TRBJ1-1, with TRBD1 matching over 9 bases. V shed 4 bases and J 5 bases; nucleotides not matched to a gene: 11. The germline gives CDR1 LGHNA, CDR2 YSLEER. This CDR3 is 16 amino acids long. The CDR3 region is CASSLSVTGGGTEAFF. For the CDR3, the DNA is TGCGCCAGCAGCCTGTCAGTGACAGGGGGAGGGACTGAAGCTTTCTTT.

The gene calls are TRBV9 and TRBJ2-1; D may be TRBD1 (5 bases). The germline gives CDR1 SGDLS, CDR2 YYNGEE. The CDR3 totals 12 residues. V was shortened by 4 bases and J by 11 bases, with 13 bases between the two germline ends. CDR3 in amino acids: CASSPNQGKQFF. CDR3 nucleotides: TGTGCCAGCAGCCCAAACCAGGGCAAGCAGTTCTTC.

The genes are TRBV5-1 and TRBJ1-2; 9 nucleotides match TRBD1. J lost 3 bases, V lost 0 bases, and 0 bases had no gene match. This CDR3 is 14 amino acids long. Germline V lookup: CDR1 SGHRS, CDR2 YFSETQ. In DNA form, the CDR3 reads TGCGCCAGCAGCTTGGGGGACAGGGACTATGGCTACACCTTC. It is translated as CASSLGDRDYGYTF.

This clone was seen a single time. The rearrangement joins TRBV3-1 (or the pseudogene TRBV3-2) to TRBJ1-4, with D perhaps matching TRBD1 (6 bases). The V gene lost 3 bases and the J gene lost 6 bases, with 14 bases spanning the gap. The CDR3 extends over 15 amino acids. Germline loops: CDR1 LGHDT, CDR2 YNNKEL (reference sequence). The CDR3 spells CASSHTPGGDEKLFF. CDR3 sequence (DNA): TGTGCCAGCAGCCACACTCCGGGGGGCGATGAAAAACTGTTTTTT.

This rearrangement joins TRBV29-1 to TRBJ1-6; D unresolved. Per germline, CDR1 SQVTM and CDR2 ANQGSEA. Deletions cut 6 bases from V and 5 bases from J, with 11 bases between. The CDR3 length is 13 residues. The CDR3 DNA follows: TGCAGCGTGATGGGCGACCATAATTCACCCCTCCACTTT. This codes for CSVMGDHNSPLHF.

This chain connects TRBV5-1 to TRBJ2-1; 7 nucleotides match TRBD2. This CDR3 has 14 residues. V lost 1 base, J lost 8 bases, and 6 bases stayed unmatched. Germline CDR1 SGHRS, CDR2 YFSETQ. The CDR3 coding sequence is TGCGCCAGCAGCTTGTCCAGCGGGACTCATGAGCAGTTCTTC. Its protein product is CASSLSSGTHEQFF.

This chain joins TRBV9 and TRBJ2-1, with TRBD2 matching 9 bases. Germline loops: CDR1 SGDLS, CDR2 YYNGEE. The CDR3 consists of 15 residues. J gave up 4 bases and V 0 bases, and 2 bases lay outside the gene matches. CDR3 bases: TGTGCCAGCAGCGTAGGCGGGAGGGGGTACAATGAGCAGTTCTTC. Its translation is CASSVGGRGYNEQFF.

The V call is TRBV11-2, the J call TRBJ1-5; D is ambiguous. Trimming took 4 bases from V and 7 from J, leaving 14 bases between them. Looked up from germline, CDR1 is SGHAT and CDR2 is FQNNGV. The length of the CDR3 is 14 residues. DNA for the CDR3: TGTGCCAGCAGCTCCTCCGGGGTCGGGCAGCCCCAGCATTTT. Its translation: CASSSSGVGQPQHF.

This chain links TRBV3-1 (or the pseudogene TRBV3-2) with TRBJ2-3; 7 bases match TRBD2. The V gene's germline CDR1 is LGHDT and CDR2 YNNKEL (reference sequence). V was clipped by 4 bases and J by 0 bases; unmatched bases: 4. This CDR3 spans 15 amino acids. CDR3 region: CASSPGGSSTDTQYF. The CDR3 region has the DNA TGTGCCAGCAGCCCCGGGGGGTCTAGCACAGATACGCAGTATTTT.

The rearrangement joins TRBV9 to TRBJ2-1; D perhaps matches TRBD1 (5 bases). This CDR3 has 14 residues. Trimming took 4 bases from V and 6 from J, leaving 14 bases between them. The germline CDR1 and CDR2 sequences are SGDLS and YYNGEE. DNA for the CDR3: TGTGCCAGCAGCAAGACAGTGTCAGTCAATGAGCAGTTCTTC. Translation gives CASSKTVSVNEQFF. The full variable domain, rest sourced from reference TRBV9 and TRBJ2-1, is DSGVTQTPKHLITATGQRVTLRCSPRSGDLSVYWYQQSLDQGLQFLIQYYNGEERAKGNILERFSAQQFPDLHSELNLSSLELGDSALYFCASSKTVSVNEQFFGPGTRLTVL.